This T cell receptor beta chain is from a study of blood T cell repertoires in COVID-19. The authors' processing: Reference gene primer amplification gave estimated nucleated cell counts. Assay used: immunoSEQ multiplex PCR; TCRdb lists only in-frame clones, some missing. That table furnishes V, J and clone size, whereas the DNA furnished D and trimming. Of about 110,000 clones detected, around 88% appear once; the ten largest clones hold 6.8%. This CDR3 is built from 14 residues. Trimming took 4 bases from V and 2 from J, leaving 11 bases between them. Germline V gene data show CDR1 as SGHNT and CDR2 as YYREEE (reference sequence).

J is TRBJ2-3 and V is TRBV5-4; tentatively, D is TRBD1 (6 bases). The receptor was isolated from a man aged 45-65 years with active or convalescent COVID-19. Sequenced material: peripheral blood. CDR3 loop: CASSPGVNTDTQYF. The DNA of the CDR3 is TGTGCCAGCAGCCCAGGGGTTAACACAGATACGCAGTATTTT.